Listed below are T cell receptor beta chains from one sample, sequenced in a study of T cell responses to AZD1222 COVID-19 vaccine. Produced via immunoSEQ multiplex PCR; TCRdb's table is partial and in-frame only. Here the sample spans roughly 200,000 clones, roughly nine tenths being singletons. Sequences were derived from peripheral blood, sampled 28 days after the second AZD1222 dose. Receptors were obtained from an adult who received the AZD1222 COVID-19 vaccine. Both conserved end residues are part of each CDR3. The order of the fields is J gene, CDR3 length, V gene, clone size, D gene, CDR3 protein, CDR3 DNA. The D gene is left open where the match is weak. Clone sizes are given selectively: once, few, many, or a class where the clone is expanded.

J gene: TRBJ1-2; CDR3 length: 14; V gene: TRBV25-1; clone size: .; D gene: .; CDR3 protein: CASSDGGRTYGYTF; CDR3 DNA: TGTGCCAGCAGTGATGGGGGCAGGACCTATGGCTACACCTTC
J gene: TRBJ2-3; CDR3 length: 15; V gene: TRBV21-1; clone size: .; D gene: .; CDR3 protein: CASSSRGRITDTQYF; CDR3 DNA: TGTGCCAGCAGCTCGAGGGGGCGCATCACAGATACGCAGTATTTT
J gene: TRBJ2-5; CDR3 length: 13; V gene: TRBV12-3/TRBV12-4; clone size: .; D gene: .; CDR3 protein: CASSPYRAETQYF; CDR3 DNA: TGTGCCAGCAGTCCCTACAGGGCTGAGACCCAGTACTTC
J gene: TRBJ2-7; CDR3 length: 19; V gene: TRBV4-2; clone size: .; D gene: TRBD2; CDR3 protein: CASSQDGTGTSGRGYEQYF; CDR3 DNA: TGTGCCAGCAGCCAAGATGGAACCGGGACTAGCGGGAGGGGTTACGAGCAGTACTTC
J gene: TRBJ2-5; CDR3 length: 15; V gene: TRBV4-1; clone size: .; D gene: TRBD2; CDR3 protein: CASSQGSGDLETQYF; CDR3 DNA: TGCGCCAGCAGCCAAGGTAGCGGGGACTTGGAGACCCAGTACTTC
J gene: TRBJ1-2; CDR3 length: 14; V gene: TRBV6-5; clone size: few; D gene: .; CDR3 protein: CASSRTAAYYGYTF; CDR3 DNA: TGTGCCAGCAGCAGGACAGCTGCATACTATGGCTACACCTTC
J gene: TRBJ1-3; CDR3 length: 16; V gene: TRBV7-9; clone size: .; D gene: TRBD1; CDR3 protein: CASSLQGALGGNTIYF; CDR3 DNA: TGTGCCAGCAGCTTACAGGGGGCGCTTGGCGGAAACACCATATATTTT
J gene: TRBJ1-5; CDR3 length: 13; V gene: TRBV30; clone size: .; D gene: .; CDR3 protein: CAWSVSSNQPQHF; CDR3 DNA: TGTGCCTGGAGTGTAAGCAGCAATCAGCCCCAGCATTTT
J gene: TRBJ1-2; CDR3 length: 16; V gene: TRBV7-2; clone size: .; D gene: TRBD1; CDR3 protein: CASSQTSGTGTNGYTF; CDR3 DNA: TGTGCCAGCAGCCAAACCTCCGGGACAGGGACGAATGGCTACACCTTC
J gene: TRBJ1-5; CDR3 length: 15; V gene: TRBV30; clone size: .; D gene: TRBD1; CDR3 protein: CAWSPTQGARQPQHF; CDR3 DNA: TGTGCCTGGTCCCCGACTCAGGGGGCTCGCCAGCCCCAGCATTTT
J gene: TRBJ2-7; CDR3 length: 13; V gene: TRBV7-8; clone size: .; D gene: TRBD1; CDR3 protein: CASSLDRGYEQYF; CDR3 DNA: TGTGCCAGCAGCCTCGACAGGGGTTACGAGCAGTACTTC
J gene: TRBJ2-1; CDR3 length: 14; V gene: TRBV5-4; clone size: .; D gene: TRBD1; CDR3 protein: CASSPPGQYNEQFF; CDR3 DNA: TGTGCCAGCAGCCCGCCGGGACAGTACAATGAGCAGTTCTTC
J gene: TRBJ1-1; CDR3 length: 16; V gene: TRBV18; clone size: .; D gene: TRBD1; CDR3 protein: CASSPTQGALNTEAFF; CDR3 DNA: TGTGCCAGCTCACCTACCCAGGGGGCCCTGAACACTGAAGCTTTCTTT
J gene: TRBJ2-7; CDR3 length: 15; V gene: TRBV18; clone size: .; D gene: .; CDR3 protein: CASSPSRRPDYEQYF; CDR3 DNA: TGTGCCAGCTCCCCTAGTCGCCGTCCCGACTACGAGCAGTACTTC
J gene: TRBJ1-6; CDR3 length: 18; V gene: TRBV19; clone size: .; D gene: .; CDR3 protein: CASSIVPPRRKNNSPLHF; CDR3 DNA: TGTGCCAGTAGTATAGTCCCGCCGAGAAGGAAAAATAATTCACCCCTCCACTTT
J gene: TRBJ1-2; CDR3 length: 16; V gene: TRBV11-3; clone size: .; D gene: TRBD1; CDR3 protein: CASSRVYGQENYGYTF; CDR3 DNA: TGTGCCAGCAGCCGAGTTTACGGACAGGAAAACTATGGCTACACCTTC
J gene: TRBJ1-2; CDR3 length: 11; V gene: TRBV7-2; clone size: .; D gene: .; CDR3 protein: CASSSLRGYTF; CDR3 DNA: TGTGCCAGCAGCTCCTTGAGGGGCTACACCTTC
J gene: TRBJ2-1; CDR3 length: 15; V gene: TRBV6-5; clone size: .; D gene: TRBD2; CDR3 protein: CASSTSGTSVNEQFF; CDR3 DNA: TGTGCCAGCAGTACCTCCGGGACTAGCGTTAATGAGCAGTTCTTC
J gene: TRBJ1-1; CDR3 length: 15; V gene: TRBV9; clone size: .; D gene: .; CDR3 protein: CASSANSGQYTEAFF; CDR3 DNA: TGTGCCAGCAGCGCCAACTCGGGACAATACACTGAAGCTTTCTTT
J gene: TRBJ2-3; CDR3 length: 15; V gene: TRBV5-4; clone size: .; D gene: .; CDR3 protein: CASSNPGALTDTQYF; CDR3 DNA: TGTGCCAGCAGCAATCCGGGAGCGCTCACAGATACGCAGTATTTT
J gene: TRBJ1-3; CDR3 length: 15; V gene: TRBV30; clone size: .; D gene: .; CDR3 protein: CAWGSDMSSGNTIYF; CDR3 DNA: TGTGCCTGGGGCTCTGATATGAGCTCTGGAAACACCATATATTTT
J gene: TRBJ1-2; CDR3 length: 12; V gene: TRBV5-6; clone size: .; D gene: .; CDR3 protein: CASSLGNQGYTF; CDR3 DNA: TGTGCCAGCAGCTTGGGCAATCAAGGCTACACCTTC
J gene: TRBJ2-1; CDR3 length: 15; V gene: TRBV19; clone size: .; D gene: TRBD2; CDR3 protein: CASSRLADSYNEQFF; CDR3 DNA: TGTGCCAGTAGTAGACTAGCGGACTCCTACAATGAGCAGTTCTTC
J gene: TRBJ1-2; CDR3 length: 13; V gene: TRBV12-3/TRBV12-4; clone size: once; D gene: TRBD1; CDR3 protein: CASRTGGNYGYTF; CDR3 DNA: TGTGCCAGCAGGACAGGGGGTAACTACGGCTACACCTTC
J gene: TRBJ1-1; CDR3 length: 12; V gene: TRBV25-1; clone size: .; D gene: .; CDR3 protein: CASRGLNTEAFF; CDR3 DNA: TGTGCCAGCAGGGGTTTGAACACTGAAGCTTTCTTT
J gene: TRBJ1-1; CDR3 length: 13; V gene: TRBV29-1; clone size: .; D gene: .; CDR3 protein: CSVAYGGYAEAFF; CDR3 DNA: TGCAGCGTAGCCTATGGGGGATACGCTGAAGCTTTCTTT
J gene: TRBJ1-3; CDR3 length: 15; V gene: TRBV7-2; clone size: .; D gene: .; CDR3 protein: CASSLATVTGNAIYF; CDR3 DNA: TGTGCCAGCAGCTTAGCTACAGTTACTGGAAACGCCATATATTTT
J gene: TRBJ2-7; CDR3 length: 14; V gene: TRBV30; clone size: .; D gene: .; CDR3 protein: CACANRRTSYEQYF; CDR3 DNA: TGTGCCTGTGCGAACAGGAGAACTTCCTACGAGCAGTACTTC
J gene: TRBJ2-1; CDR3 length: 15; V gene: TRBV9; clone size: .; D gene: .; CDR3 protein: CASSVGDLPYNEQFF; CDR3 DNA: TGTGCCAGCAGCGTAGGAGACTTGCCCTACAATGAGCAGTTCTTC
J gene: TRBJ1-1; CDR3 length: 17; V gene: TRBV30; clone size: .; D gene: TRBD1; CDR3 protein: CAWSGYRGMGMNTEAFF; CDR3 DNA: TGTGCCTGGAGTGGATACAGGGGAATGGGAATGAACACTGAAGCTTTCTTT
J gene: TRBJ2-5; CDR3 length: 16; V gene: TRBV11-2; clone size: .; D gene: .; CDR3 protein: CASSSTRTQPGETQYF; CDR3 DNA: TGTGCCAGCAGCTCTACCCGGACCCAGCCCGGGGAGACCCAGTACTTC
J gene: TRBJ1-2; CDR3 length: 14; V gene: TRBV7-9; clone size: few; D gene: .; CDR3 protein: CASSLLGATGGYTF; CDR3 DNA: TGTGCCAGCAGCTTATTGGGGGCGACGGGCGGCTACACCTTC
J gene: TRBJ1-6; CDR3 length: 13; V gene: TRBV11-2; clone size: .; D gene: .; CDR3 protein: CASSLGINSPLHF; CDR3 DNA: TGTGCCAGCAGCCTGGGGATTAATTCACCCCTCCACTTT
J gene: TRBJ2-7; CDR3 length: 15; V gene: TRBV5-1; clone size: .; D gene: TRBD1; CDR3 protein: CASSLGDRGGGEQYF; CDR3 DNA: TGCGCCAGCAGCTTGGGGGACAGGGGTGGAGGCGAGCAGTACTTC
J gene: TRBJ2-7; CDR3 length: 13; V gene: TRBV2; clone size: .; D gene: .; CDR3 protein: CASRTGLIYEQYF; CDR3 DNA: TGTGCCAGCCGAACAGGACTGATCTACGAGCAGTACTTC
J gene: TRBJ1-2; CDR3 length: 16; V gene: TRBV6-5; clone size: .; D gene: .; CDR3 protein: CASSYSGGAGVYGYTF; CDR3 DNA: TGTGCCAGCAGTTACTCGGGGGGGGCGGGAGTCTATGGCTACACCTTC
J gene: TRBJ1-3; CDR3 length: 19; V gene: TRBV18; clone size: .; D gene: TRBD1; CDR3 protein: CASSPIQTSGTGSGNTIYF; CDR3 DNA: TGTGCCAGCTCACCAATCCAGACGTCCGGGACAGGCTCTGGAAACACCATATATTTT
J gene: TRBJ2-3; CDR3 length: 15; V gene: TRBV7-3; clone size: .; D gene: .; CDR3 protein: CASSLSGVSTDTQYF; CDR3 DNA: TGTGCCAGCAGCTTATCTGGGGTATCGACAGATACGCAGTATTTT
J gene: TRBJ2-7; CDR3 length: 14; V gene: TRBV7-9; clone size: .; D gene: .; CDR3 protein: CASSSWETPYEQYF; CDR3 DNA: TGTGCCAGCAGCTCCTGGGAAACCCCCTACGAGCAGTACTTC
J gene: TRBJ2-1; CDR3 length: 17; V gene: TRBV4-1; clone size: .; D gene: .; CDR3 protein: CASSPRGAGVGRGEQFF; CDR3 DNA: TGCGCCAGCAGCCCGAGGGGAGCGGGGGTCGGCAGGGGGGAGCAGTTCTTC
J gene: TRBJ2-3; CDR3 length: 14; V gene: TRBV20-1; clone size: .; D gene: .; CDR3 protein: CSASMGHNTDTQYF; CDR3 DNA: TGCAGTGCTAGTATGGGACATAACACAGATACGCAGTATTTT
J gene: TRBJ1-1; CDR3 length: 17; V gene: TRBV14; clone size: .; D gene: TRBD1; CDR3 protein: CASSRYTGVGRYTEAFF; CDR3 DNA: TGTGCCAGCAGCCGTTACACAGGGGTAGGGAGGTACACTGAAGCTTTCTTT
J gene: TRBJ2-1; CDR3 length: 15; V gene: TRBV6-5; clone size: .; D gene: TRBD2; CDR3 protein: CASSYWSGGGYEQFF; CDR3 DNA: TGTGCCAGCAGTTACTGGTCGGGAGGAGGCTATGAGCAGTTCTTC
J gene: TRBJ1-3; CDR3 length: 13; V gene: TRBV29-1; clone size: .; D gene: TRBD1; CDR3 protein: CSVADRGRNTIYF; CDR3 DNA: TGCAGCGTTGCCGACAGGGGGCGGAACACCATATATTTT
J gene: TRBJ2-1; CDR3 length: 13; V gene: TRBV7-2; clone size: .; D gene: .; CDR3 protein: CASSLGYGEEQFF; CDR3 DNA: TGTGCCAGCAGCTTAGGCTACGGGGAGGAGCAGTTCTTC
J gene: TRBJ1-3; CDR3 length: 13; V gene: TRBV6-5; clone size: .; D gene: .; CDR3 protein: CASSYGQRNTIYF; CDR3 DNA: TGTGCCAGCAGTTACGGGCAGCGAAACACCATATATTTT
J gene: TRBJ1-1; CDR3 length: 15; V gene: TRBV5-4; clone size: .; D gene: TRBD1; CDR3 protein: CASSPRGDRGVEAFF; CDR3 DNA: TGTGCCAGCAGCCCGAGGGGGGACAGGGGGGTTGAAGCTTTCTTT
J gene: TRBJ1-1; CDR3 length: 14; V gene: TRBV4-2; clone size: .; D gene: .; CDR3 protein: CASSQKVDKSEAFF; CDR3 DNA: TGTGCCAGCAGCCAAAAGGTGGACAAGTCTGAAGCTTTCTTT
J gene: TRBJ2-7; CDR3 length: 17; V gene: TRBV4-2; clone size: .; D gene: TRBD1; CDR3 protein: CASSQHTGTGGSYEQYF; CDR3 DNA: TGTGCCAGCAGCCAACACACCGGGACAGGGGGCTCCTACGAGCAGTACTTC
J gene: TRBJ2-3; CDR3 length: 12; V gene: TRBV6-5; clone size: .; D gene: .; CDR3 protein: CASRTGGDTQYF; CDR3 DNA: TGTGCCAGCAGGACCGGCGGGGATACGCAGTATTTT
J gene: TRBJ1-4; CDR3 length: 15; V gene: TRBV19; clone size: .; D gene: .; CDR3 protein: CASSMGQGPNEKLFF; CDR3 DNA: TGTGCCAGTAGTATGGGGCAGGGTCCTAATGAAAAACTGTTTTTT
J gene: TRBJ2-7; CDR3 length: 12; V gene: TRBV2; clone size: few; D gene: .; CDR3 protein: CASSPDGAEQYF; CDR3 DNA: TGTGCCAGCAGCCCAGATGGGGCCGAGCAGTACTTC
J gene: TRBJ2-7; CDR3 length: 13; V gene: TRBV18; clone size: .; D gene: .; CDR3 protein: CASSPSRDDEQYF; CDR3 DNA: TGTGCCAGCTCACCGTCAAGGGACGACGAGCAGTACTTC
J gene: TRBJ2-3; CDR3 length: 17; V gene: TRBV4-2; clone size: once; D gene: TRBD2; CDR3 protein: CASSQPGLAGSADTQYF; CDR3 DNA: TGTGCCAGCAGCCAGCCGGGACTAGCGGGATCCGCAGATACGCAGTATTTT
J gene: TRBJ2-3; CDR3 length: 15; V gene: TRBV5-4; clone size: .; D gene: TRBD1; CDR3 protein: CASSLTGTATDTQYF; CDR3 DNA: TGTGCCAGCAGCCTCACCGGGACAGCCACAGATACGCAGTATTTT
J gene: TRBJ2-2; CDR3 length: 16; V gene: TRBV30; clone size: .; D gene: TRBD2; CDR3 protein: CAGLQGGLAGGARLFF; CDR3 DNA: TGTGCCGGGCTGCAGGGGGGTTTAGCGGGAGGCGCTAGGCTGTTTTTT
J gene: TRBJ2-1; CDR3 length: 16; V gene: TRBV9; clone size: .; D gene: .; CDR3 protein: CASSVGSLPGDNEQFF; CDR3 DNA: TGTGCCAGCAGCGTAGGAAGTCTGCCTGGGGACAATGAGCAGTTCTTC
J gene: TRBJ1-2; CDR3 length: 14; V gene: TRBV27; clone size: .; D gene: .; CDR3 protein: CASRRPGTAYGYTF; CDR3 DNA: TGTGCCAGCAGACGCCCCGGGACGGCGTATGGCTACACCTTC
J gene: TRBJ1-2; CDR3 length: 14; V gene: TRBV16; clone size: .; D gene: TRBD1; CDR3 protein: CASSQRQGLGGYTF; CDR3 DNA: TGTGCCAGCAGCCAGAGACAGGGATTGGGTGGCTACACCTTC
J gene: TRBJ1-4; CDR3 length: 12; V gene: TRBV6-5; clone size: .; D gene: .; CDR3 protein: CASRGTGEKLFF; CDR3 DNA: TGTGCCAGCAGAGGGACTGGTGAAAAACTGTTTTTT